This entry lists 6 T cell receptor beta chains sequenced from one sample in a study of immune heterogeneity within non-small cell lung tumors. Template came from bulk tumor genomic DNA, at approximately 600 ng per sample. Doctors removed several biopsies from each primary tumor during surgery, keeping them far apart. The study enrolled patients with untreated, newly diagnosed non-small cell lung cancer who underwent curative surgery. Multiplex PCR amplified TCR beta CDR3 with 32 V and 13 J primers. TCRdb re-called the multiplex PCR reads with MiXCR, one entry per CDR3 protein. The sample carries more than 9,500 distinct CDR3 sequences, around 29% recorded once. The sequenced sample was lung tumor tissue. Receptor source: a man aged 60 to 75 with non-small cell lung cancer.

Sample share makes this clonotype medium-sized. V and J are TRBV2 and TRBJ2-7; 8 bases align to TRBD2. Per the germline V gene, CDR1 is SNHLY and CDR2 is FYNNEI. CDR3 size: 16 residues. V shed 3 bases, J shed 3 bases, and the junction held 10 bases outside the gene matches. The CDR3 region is CASSDERTSSNYEQYF. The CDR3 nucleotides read TGTGCCAGCAGTGATGAAAGGACTAGCAGCAACTACGAGCAGTACTTC.

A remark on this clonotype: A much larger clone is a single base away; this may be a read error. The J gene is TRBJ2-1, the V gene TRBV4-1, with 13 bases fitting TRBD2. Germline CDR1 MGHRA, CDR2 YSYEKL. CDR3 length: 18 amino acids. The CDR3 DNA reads TGCACCAGCAGCCAAGGTCGGCCCGGACTAGCGGGAGTTATTGAGCAGTTCTTC. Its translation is CTSSQGRPGLAGVIEQFF.

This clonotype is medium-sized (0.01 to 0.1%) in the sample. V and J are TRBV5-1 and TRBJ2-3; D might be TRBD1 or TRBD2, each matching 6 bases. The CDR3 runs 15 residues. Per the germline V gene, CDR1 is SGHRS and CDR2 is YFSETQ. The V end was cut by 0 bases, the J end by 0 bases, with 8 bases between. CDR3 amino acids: CASSLVGGSTDTQYF. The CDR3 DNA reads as TGCGCCAGCAGCTTGGTAGGGGGGAGCACAGATACGCAGTATTTT.

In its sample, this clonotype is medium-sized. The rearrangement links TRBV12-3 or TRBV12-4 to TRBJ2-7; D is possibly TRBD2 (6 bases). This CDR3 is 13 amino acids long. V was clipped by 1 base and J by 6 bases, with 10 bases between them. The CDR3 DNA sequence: TGTGCCAGCAGTTTAGTTGGAGGGGCCGAGCAGTACTTC. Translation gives CASSLVGGAEQYF.

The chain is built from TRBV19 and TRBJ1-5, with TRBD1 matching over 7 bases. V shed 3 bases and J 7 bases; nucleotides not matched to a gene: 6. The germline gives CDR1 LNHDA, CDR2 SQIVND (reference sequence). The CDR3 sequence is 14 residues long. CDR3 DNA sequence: TGTGCCAGTAGTATCGGACAGGTGAGCCAGCCCCAGCATTTT. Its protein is CASSIGQVSQPQHF.

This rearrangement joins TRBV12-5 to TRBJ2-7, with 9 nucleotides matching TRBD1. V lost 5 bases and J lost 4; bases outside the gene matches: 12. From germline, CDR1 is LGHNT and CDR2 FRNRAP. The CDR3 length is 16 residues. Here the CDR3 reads CASGLGTGRDFYEQYF. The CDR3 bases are TGTGCTAGTGGTCTCGGGACAGGGCGCGACTTTTACGAGCAGTACTTC.